This T cell receptor beta chain is from a study of blood T cell repertoires in COVID-19. Background on the study: Acute-phase and convalescent COVID-19 samples originated in the United States, Italy and Spain. The analysed material was cDNA or gDNA that came from T cells, B-cell-depleted T cells, or PBMCs.

The data were produced by immunoSEQ multiplex PCR, yet TCRdb's version contains in-frame clones alone and is incomplete. Here the sample spans around 200,000 clones, 80% being singletons. This TCR was recovered from a woman in her seventies with acute or convalescent COVID-19. The sequenced material came from peripheral blood.

In DNA, the CDR3 is TGTGCCAGCAGCTCGAACTTGCGGGCGTCCAAAGACAATGAGCAGTTCTTC. Its protein product is CASSSNLRASKDNEQFF. This sequence joins TRBV7-3 and TRBJ2-1, with D tentatively TRBD2 (5 bases). Per the germline V gene, CDR1 is SGHTA and CDR2 is FQGTGA. The CDR3 consists of 17 residues. Deletions cut 4 bases from V and 5 bases from J, with 21 bases between.